The entry that follows covers one T cell receptor (beta chain) sequence. This clone was observed a few times. Its antigen is currently not known. Base qualities were left out, and no much larger clone turns up one base away. The method was the immunoSEQ multiplex PCR assay. RNA was extracted from all samples and reverse transcribed into cDNA as template for TCR sequencing. SuperScript III was used to make first-strand cDNA, primed with a 2:1 mix of oligo-dT and random hexamers. A synthetic immune receptor repertoire was used to measure amplification bias, and any remaining bias was corrected computationally. Processing in the source paper ran as follows. After raw reads were preprocessed to remove errors, the CDR3 was defined following IMGT conventions as running from the conserved cysteine to phenylalanine. To get clonality, Shannon entropy was normalized by log2 of the number of productive unique TCRs and the result was subtracted from 1. Whether each scalp clone was CD4 or CD8 was inferred by checking scalp TCRbeta sequences against the CD4 and CD8 repertoires from sorted blood. TCRdb carries this immuneACCESS record with in-frame sequences only. Its versions omit some clonotypes, under half of them owing to an unresolved V gene in the studies checked, with the rest unexplained. Clone size and the V and J calls come from that table; the DNA yielded D and trimming. The sample table lists roughly 150,000 clones, 55% of them with a count of one. The ten most abundant clones make up around 4.8% of the sample.

This specimen belongs to a study of CD8+ T cells in alopecia areata (dated by TCRdb to 2016 to 2019). Describing the broader study: High-throughput TCRbeta sequencing was used to examine T cell clonal expansion in alopecia areata in both the C3H/HeJ mouse model and human patients. On the human side, TCRbeta sequencing was run on scalp tissue and on sorted CD4+ and CD8+ peripheral blood T cells from healthy controls and from alopecia areata patients with either patchy or totalis/universalis disease. Scalp clonality was compared across normal scalp (n=4), patchy alopecia areata scalp (n=8), and alopecia totalis/universalis scalp (n=8). RNA was obtained with the PAXgene miRNA kit for fixed scalp, the miRNeasy kit for PBMCs, and the RNeasy kit for mouse skin. TCRbeta CDR3 regions were amplified by immunoSEQ multiplex PCR using 35 Vbeta forward and 13 Jbeta reverse primers.

After PBMCs were isolated by density centrifugation and stained for CD3, CD4 and CD8, a FACSAria was used to sort CD4+ and CD8+ T cells. Scalp biopsies and blood samples were provided by unaffected controls. Looking up the germline V gene yields CDR1 SQVTM and CDR2 ANQGSEA. V loses 1 base, J loses 5 bases, and the germline ends lie 10 bases apart. There are 13 amino acids in the CDR3, from cysteine to phenylalanine inclusive. Only the CDR3 portion is preserved as DNA: 39 bases, with reading frame beginning at the first base. Results the study describes overall, beyond this receptor: Lesional scalp, especially in alopecia totalis/universalis, showed higher clonality and more expanded CD8+ clones than normal scalp, suggesting antigenic drive. TCR sequences shared between patients were less clear than in mice, possibly partly because of HLA diversity in the patient population. Unlike mouse skin, which is dominated by gammadelta T cells, normal human skin has resident alphabeta T cells that are also sequenced, and this complicates analysis of the scalp TCR repertoire.

Sequencing input: CD4+ T cells sorted from blood. The rearrangement joined TRBV29-1 to TRBJ2-3; the D segment cannot be called with confidence. This sequence originates from a human donor in good health. The CDR3 loop reads CSVEVGGGDTQYF. The DNA reads TGCAGCGTTGAAGTGGGTGGTGGAGATACGCAGTATTTT.